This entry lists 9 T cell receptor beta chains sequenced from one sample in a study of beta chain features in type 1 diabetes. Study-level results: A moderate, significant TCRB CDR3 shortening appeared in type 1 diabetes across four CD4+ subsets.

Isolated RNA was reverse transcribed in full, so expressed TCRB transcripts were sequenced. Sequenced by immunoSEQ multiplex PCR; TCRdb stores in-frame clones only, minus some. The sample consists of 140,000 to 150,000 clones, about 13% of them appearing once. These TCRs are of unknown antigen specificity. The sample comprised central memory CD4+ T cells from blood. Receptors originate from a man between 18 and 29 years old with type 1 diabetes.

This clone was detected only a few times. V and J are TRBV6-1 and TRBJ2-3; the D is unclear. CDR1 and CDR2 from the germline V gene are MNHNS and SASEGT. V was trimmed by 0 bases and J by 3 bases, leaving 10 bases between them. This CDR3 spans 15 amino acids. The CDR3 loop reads CASSEALASTDTQYF. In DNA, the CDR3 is TGTGCCAGCAGTGAAGCGCTTGCGAGTACAGATACGCAGTATTTT.

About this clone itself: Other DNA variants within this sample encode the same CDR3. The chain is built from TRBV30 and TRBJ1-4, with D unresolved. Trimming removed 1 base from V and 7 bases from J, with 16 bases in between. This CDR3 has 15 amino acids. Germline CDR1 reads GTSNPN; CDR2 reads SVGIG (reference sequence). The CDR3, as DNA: TGTGCCTGGAGTGAAATGGCAGGACGTGGTGAAAAACTGTTTTTT. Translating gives CAWSEMAGRGEKLFF.

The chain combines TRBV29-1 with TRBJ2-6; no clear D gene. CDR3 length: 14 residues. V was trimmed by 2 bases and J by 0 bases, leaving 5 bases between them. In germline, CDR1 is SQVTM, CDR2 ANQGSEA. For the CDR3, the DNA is TGCAGCGTTGAAAAAGACTCTGGGGCCAACGTCCTGACTTTC. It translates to CSVEKDSGANVLTF.

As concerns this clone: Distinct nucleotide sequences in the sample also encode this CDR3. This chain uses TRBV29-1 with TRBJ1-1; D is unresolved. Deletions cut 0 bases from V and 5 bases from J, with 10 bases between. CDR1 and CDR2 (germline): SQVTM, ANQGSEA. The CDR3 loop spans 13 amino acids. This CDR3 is CSVEDHGRTEAFF. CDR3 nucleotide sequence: TGCAGCGTTGAAGATCACGGGAGAACTGAAGCTTTCTTT.

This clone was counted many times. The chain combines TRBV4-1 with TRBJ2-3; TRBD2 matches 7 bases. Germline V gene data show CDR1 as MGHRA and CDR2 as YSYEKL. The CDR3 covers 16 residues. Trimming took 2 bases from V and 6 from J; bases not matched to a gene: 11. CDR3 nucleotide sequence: TGCGCCAGCAGCCAACCTATAGCGGGCCTGGGGGATACGCAGTATTTT. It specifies CASSQPIAGLGDTQYF.

CDR3 amino acids: CASSYLWDSYSNQPQHF. In DNA, the CDR3 is TGTGCCAGCAGTTATCTCTGGGACAGCTATAGCAATCAGCCCCAGCATTTT. The chain carries TRBV28 and TRBJ1-5; TRBD1 aligns across 7 bases. Trimming removed 4 bases from V and 0 bases from J; junction bases left unmatched: 9. Germline CDR1 and CDR2: MDHEN and SYDVKM. This CDR3 is built from 17 residues.

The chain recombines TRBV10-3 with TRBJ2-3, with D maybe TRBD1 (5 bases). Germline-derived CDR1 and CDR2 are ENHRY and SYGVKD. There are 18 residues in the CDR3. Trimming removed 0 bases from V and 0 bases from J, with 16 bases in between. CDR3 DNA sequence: TGTGCCATCAGTGAGTCGACTCAGGGTGGACCCAGCACAGATACGCAGTATTTT. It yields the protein CAISESTQGGPSTDTQYF.

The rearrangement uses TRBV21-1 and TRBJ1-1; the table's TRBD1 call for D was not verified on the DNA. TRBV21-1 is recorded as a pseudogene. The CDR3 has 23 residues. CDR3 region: CASSKPRSGRRRAGQGINTEAFF. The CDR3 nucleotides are TGTGCCAGCAGCAAGCCACGTTCGGGACGTCGCCGCGCTGGACAGGGGATCAACACTGAAGCTTTCTTT.

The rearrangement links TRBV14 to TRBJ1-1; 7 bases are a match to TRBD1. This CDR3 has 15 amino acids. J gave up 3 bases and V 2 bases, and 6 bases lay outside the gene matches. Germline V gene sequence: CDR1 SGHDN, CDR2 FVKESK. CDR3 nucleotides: TGTGCCAGCAGCCAACGGACAGGAGGGTACACTGAAGCTTTCTTT. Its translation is CASSQRTGGYTEAFF.